These 6 T cell receptor beta chains came from one sample sequenced in a study of shared clonotypes between healthy human individuals. TCRdb keeps only in-frame clones here, not all; method: immunoSEQ multiplex PCR. Of approximately 1,000,000 clones listed, approximately 78% are singletons. Sequencing input: memory CD4+ T cells from PBMCs. This sample's subset: CD45RA-negative fraction. The receptors stem from a man younger than 35 in good health. Some clones in this sample may be carry-over from other donors' samples.

The chain carries TRBV5-1 and TRBJ2-3, with 8 nucleotides matching TRBD2. This CDR3 is 16 amino acids long. Per germline, CDR1 SGHRS and CDR2 YFSETQ. V lost 3 bases to trimming and J lost 0 bases; unmatched junction nucleotides: 6. The CDR3 DNA reads as TGCGCCAGCAGCTGGCGACTAGCGACTAGCACAGATACGCAGTATTTT. This gives the protein CASSWRLATSTDTQYF.

This rearrangement joins TRBV5-6 to TRBJ1-2; 10 bases are a match to TRBD1. The CDR3 covers 14 residues. V lost 5 bases to trimming and J lost 8 bases; unmatched junction nucleotides: 9. Looked up from germline, CDR1 is SGHDT and CDR2 is YYEEEE. CDR3 region: CASSPATGGRGYTF. DNA of the CDR3: TGTGCCAGCAGTCCAGCGACAGGGGGCCGCGGCTACACCTTC.

As regards this clone: Within the sample, other DNA sequences also encode this same CDR3. The rearrangement links TRBV7-2 to TRBJ2-2, with TRBD1 matching 7 bases. The germline V gene encodes CDR1 SGHTA and CDR2 FQGNSA. The CDR3 is 14 amino acids. The J segment lost 5 bases and the V segment lost 1 base, leaving 1 base of the junction unmatched. Here the CDR3 reads CASSLVQGTGELFF. The CDR3 DNA reads as TGTGCCAGCAGCTTAGTACAGGGGACCGGGGAGCTGTTTTTT.

The genes are TRBV5-6 and TRBJ2-5; 9 nucleotides align to TRBD1. This CDR3 is built from 16 residues. With 3 bases clipped from V and 5 bases from J, the junction kept 11 bases outside the gene matches. Germline CDR1 SGHDT, CDR2 YYEEEE. CDR3: CASSSLETGGLETQYF. DNA for the CDR3: TGTGCCAGCAGCTCCCTTGAGACAGGGGGTTTGGAGACCCAGTACTTC.

The rearrangement links TRBV11-2 to TRBJ2-7; 9 bases agree with TRBD2. Germline V gene data show CDR1 as SGHAT and CDR2 as FQNNGV. The CDR3 consists of 13 residues. V was pared by 6 bases and J by 4 bases, with 4 bases of the junction left unmatched. The CDR3 region is CASRHTSGYEQYF. The CDR3, as DNA: TGTGCCAGCAGACACACTAGCGGGTACGAGCAGTACTTC.

The J gene is TRBJ1-1, the V gene TRBV28; 7 positions agree with TRBD1. CDR1 is MDHEN and CDR2 is SYDVKM in the germline V gene. The CDR3 contains 16 residues. Trimming took 1 base from V and 0 from J; bases not matched to a gene: 5. The chain's CDR3 is CASSLLMTGLNTEAFF. The CDR3 DNA sequence: TGTGCCAGCAGTTTATTAATGACAGGGTTGAACACTGAAGCTTTCTTT.